The 19 T cell receptor beta chains reported below all come from one sample, sequenced in a study of blood T cell repertoires in COVID-19. Profiled with immunoSEQ multiplex PCR; TCRdb holds only in-frame clones, not every one. This repertoire shows under 300,000 clones, 88% found once; its top ten account for around 0.99%. The sequencing input was peripheral blood. These TCRs come from a woman aged 40 to 50 who had recovered from COVID-19.

The V call is TRBV30, the J call TRBJ1-2; 7 nucleotides line up with TRBD1. The CDR3 totals 15 residues. Germline V CDR1 and CDR2: GTSNPN, SVGIG (reference sequence). With V trimmed by 1 base and J by 8 bases, 13 bases remained unmatched. In DNA form, the CDR3 reads TGTGCCTGGAGTGCCTTGGACAGGCTCCAGGTAGGCTACACCTTC. This translates into CAWSALDRLQVGYTF.

CDR3 loop: CASSSDYEQYF. CDR3 nucleotides: TGTGCCAGCAGCTCAGACTACGAGCAGTACTTC. The chain combines TRBV7-2 with TRBJ2-7, with D unclear. The V gene's germline CDR1 is SGHTA and CDR2 FQGNSA. Between the trimmed V and J ends, which lost 4 bases and 3 bases, there was a span of 4 bases. CDR3 length equals 11 residues.

This chain connects TRBV7-2 to TRBJ1-5; D is ambiguous. V was cut by 5 bases and J by 5 bases, with 19 bases left in between. CDR3 length: 16 amino acids. The germline gives CDR1 SGHTA, CDR2 FQGNSA. CDR3 protein: CASSPRARRVDQPQHF. The DNA of the CDR3 is TGTGCCAGCAGCCCCCGGGCCCGGCGGGTGGATCAGCCCCAGCATTTT.

This chain joins TRBV6-1 and TRBJ1-4, with D perhaps matching TRBD1 (5 bases). The CDR3 is 17 amino acids. Looked up from germline, CDR1 is MNHNS and CDR2 is SASEGT. V was trimmed by 0 bases and J by 5 bases, leaving 16 bases between them. DNA of the CDR3: TGTGCCAGCAGTGAAGCGACCCAGACAGCCCAGAATGAAAAACTGTTTTTT. Amino acids: CASSEATQTAQNEKLFF.

The CDR3 loop is CASSTGTSGSREQYF. CDR3 nucleotide sequence: TGTGCCAGCAGCACCGGGACTAGCGGGAGTAGAGAGCAGTACTTC. V usage is TRBV7-2 and J usage is TRBJ2-7; 14 bases are a match to TRBD2. Germline V gene sequence: CDR1 SGHTA, CDR2 FQGNSA. The CDR3 spans 15 residues. Trimming cost V 5 bases and J 7 bases; bases outside gene matches: 7.

As DNA, the CDR3 is TGTGCCAGCAGCTTCCGACAGGGCCGAGGGGATGGCTACACCTTC. Protein sequence: CASSFRQGRGDGYTF. The V gene is TRBV7-9, the J gene TRBJ1-2; 7 nucleotides match TRBD1. The CDR3 consists of 15 residues. In germline, CDR1 is SEHNR, CDR2 FQNEAQ (reference sequence). J was trimmed by 6 bases and V by 3 bases; bases with no gene match: 10. Using reference TRBV7-9 and TRBJ1-2 for the parts outside the CDR3, the full variable domain is DTGVSQNPRHKITKRGQNVTFRCDPISEHNRLYWYRQTLGQGPEFLTYFQNEAQLEKSRLLSDRFSAERPKGSFSTLEIQRTEQGDSAMYLCASSFRQGRGDGYTFGSGTRLTVV.

V usage is TRBV6-2 or TRBV6-3 and J usage is TRBJ1-1; D is possibly TRBD1 (5 bases). The CDR3 loop spans 14 amino acids. The V end was cut by 0 bases, the J end by 3 bases, with 8 bases between. Looked up from germline, CDR1 is MNHEY and CDR2 is SVGEGT. CDR3 region: CASSYSGGDTEAFF. The CDR3 DNA is TGTGCCAGCAGTTACTCTGGGGGGGACACTGAAGCTTTCTTT.

The chain employs TRBV13 and TRBJ1-1; no clear D. Per germline, CDR1 PRHDT and CDR2 FYEKMQ (reference sequence). Trimming removed 5 bases from V and 0 bases from J, with 13 bases in between. The CDR3 loop spans 15 amino acids. CDR3 sequence (DNA): TGTGCCAGCAGCCCAGGCTCGCCCTTGAACACTGAAGCTTTCTTT. Translated: CASSPGSPLNTEAFF.

The chain combines TRBV10-3 with TRBJ2-2, with 9 positions matching TRBD1. Per the germline V gene, CDR1 is ENHRY and CDR2 is SYGVKD. This CDR3 has 15 residues. Trimming took 4 bases from V and 4 from J; bases not matched to a gene: 4. CDR3 in DNA: TGTGCCATCAGTGGGGGACAGGGAGGCACCGGGGAGCTGTTTTTT. Translating gives CAISGGQGGTGELFF.

The CDR3 spells CASSVGPATYEQYF. The CDR3 DNA is TGTGCCAGCAGCGTAGGGCCCGCCACCTACGAGCAGTACTTC. The rearrangement joins TRBV9 to TRBJ2-7; D is unresolved. V lost 0 bases and J 2 bases, leaving 9 bases between the germline ends. The CDR3 is 14 amino acids. Germline V gene lookup returns CDR1 SGDLS and CDR2 YYNGEE.

This sequence joins TRBV29-1 and TRBJ2-7, with no clear D. This CDR3 spans 13 amino acids. Trimming left V 5 bases short and J 3 bases short, with 14 bases between. Germline V gene sequence: CDR1 SQVTM, CDR2 ANQGSEA. CDR3 sequence (DNA): TGCAGCGTTTCCCACCTGACTGGCTACGAGCAGTACTTC. Translation gives CSVSHLTGYEQYF.

The DNA for the CDR3 is TGTGCCAGCTCGTCTGCAACTAATGAAAAACTGTTTTTT. Protein: CASSSATNEKLFF. The gene calls are TRBV18 and TRBJ1-4, with D unresolved. The CDR3 is 13 amino acids. With 6 bases removed from V and 0 bases from J, the gap between germline ends came to 5 bases. Germline values: CDR1 KGHSH, CDR2 LQKENI.

This chain connects TRBV12-3 or TRBV12-4 to TRBJ1-1, with D possibly matching TRBD1 (5 bases). The CDR3 has 13 residues. Trimming shortened V by 4 bases and J by 4 bases, and 10 bases separated the two germline ends. The CDR3 DNA follows: TGTGCCAGCAGTTGGGCGGGGGTCACTGAAGCTTTCTTT. Protein product: CASSWAGVTEAFF.

This clone has a single count. The rearrangement joins TRBV2 to TRBJ2-1; TRBD2 might be the D (5 bases). The V end was cut by 2 bases, the J end by 10 bases, with 9 bases between. Germline V CDR1 and CDR2: SNHLY, FYNNEI. The CDR3 covers 12 residues. The CDR3 sequence: CASSETGVEQFF. The CDR3 nucleotides read TGTGCCAGCAGTGAAACCGGGGTAGAGCAGTTCTTC. The full variable domain, rest sourced from reference TRBV2 and TRBJ2-1, is EPEVTQTPSHQVTQMGQEVILRCVPISNHLYFYWYRQILGQKVEFLVSFYNNEISEKSEIFDDQFSVERPDGSNFTLKIRSTKLEDSAMYFCASSETGVEQFFGPGTRLTVL.

The rearrangement uses TRBV10-3 and TRBJ1-3; no firm D call. The CDR3 extends over 12 amino acids. CDR1 and CDR2 from the germline V gene are ENHRY and SYGVKD. Between the trimmed V and J ends, which lost 0 bases and 6 bases, there was a span of 3 bases. CDR3 amino acids: CAISESANTIYF. The DNA for the CDR3 is TGTGCCATCAGTGAGTCGGCAAACACCATATATTTT.

The chain is built from TRBV24-1 and TRBJ2-2; a weak D match, TRBD1 (5 bases). Germline V gives CDR1 KGHDR, CDR2 SFDVKD. This CDR3 is 15 amino acids long. V lost 7 bases, J lost 4 bases, and 15 bases lay in between. The DNA for the CDR3 is TGTGCCACCAGCAACAGTGGGGCGACCACCGGGGAGCTGTTTTTT. This encodes CATSNSGATTGELFF.

This chain connects TRBV19 to TRBJ1-6; 8 bases fit TRBD1. Trimming took 3 bases from V and 19 from J; bases not matched to a gene: 5. Germline CDR1 LNHDA, CDR2 SQIVND (reference sequence). The CDR3 loop spans 11 amino acids. The chain's CDR3 is CASSMDRVPHF. In DNA form, the CDR3 reads TGTGCCAGTAGTATGGACAGGGTGCCTCACTTT.

This chain joins TRBV9 and TRBJ2-3; 10 bases are shared with TRBD2. Per the germline V gene, CDR1 is SGDLS and CDR2 is YYNGEE. The CDR3 runs to 16 residues. V was pared by 4 bases and J by 2 bases, with 7 bases of the junction left unmatched. The CDR3 DNA reads as TGTGCCAGCAGCCCAGGACTAGCGGAGCACACAGATACGCAGTATTTT. This sequence encodes CASSPGLAEHTDTQYF.

This clone appeared a single time. The rearrangement links TRBV30 to TRBJ1-6; tentatively, D is TRBD1 (5 bases). Per the germline V gene, CDR1 is GTSNPN and CDR2 is SVGIG (reference sequence). The CDR3 runs 16 residues. Trimming left V 4 bases short and J 5 bases short, with 18 bases between. CDR3 in DNA: TGTGCCTGGAAAATCACTGCGGGACGGAATAATTCACCCCTCCACTTT. Its translation is CAWKITAGRNNSPLHF.